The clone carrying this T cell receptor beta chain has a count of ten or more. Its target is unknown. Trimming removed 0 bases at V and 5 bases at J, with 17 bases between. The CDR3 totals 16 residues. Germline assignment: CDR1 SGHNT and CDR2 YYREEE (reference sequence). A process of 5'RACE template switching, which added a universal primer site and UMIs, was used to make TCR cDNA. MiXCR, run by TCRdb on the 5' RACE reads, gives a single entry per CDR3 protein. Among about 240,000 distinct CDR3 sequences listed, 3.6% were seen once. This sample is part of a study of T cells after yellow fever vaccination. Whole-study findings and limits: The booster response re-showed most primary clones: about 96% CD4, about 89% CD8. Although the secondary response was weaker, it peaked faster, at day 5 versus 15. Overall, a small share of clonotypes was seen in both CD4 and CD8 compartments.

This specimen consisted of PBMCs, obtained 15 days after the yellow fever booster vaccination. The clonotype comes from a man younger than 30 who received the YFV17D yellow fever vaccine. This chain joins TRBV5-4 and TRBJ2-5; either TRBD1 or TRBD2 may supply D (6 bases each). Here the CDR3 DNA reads TGTGCCAGCAGCTTGGGACTGGGGGGCAAGGGTGAGACCCAGTACTTC. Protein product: CASSLGLGGKGETQYF.